Following are 24 T cell receptor beta chains from one sample sequenced in a study of T cell responses to AZD1222 COVID-19 vaccine. Method: immunoSEQ multiplex PCR; TCRdb's copy keeps in-frame clones and lacks some. Of 200,000 or so clones listed, 93% are singletons. The material sequenced was peripheral blood, taken 28 days after the second AZD1222 dose. These receptors were collected from an adult who received the AZD1222 COVID-19 vaccine.

The chain has TRBV19 and TRBJ1-2; TRBD1 might be the D (5 bases). V was clipped by 0 bases and J by 3 bases, with 14 bases between them. CDR3 length: 16 residues. The germline V gene has CDR1 LNHDA and CDR2 SQIVND (reference sequence). DNA of the CDR3: TGTGCCAGTAGTATAGAAACGGGCAGGGCCGACTATGGCTACACCTTC. It specifies CASSIETGRADYGYTF.

This clone has a single count. The CDR3 here is CASRPRLAGRLYEQYF. The CDR3 bases are TGTGCCAGCAGACCCCGGTTAGCGGGGAGACTTTACGAGCAGTACTTC. The gene calls are TRBV28 and TRBJ2-7; 8 bases map to TRBD2. Germline values: CDR1 MDHEN, CDR2 SYDVKM. J lost 4 bases, V lost 6 bases, and 14 bases had no gene match. The CDR3 has 16 residues.

V gene TRBV28 combines with J gene TRBJ1-1, with 9 positions matching TRBD1. The CDR3 is 13 amino acids. Germline values: CDR1 MDHEN, CDR2 SYDVKM. The trim removed 9 bases at V and 3 bases at J, leaving 5 bases unmatched. The CDR3 sequence: CASLGQGYTEAFF. CDR3 DNA sequence: TGTGCCAGTTTGGGACAGGGTTACACTGAAGCTTTCTTT.

This chain links TRBV14 with TRBJ2-7; 8 bases align to TRBD1. This CDR3 has 17 residues. With 4 bases clipped from V and 0 bases from J, the junction kept 11 bases outside the gene matches. From germline, CDR1 is SGHDN and CDR2 FVKESK. For the CDR3, the DNA is TGTGCCAGCAGCCGCCACGCTTGGACAGGGACCTCCTACGAGCAGTACTTC. Translating it yields CASSRHAWTGTSYEQYF.

The CDR3 here is CASSLTGGETGELFF. The CDR3 nucleotides read TGTGCCAGCAGCCTGACAGGGGGTGAAACCGGGGAGCTGTTTTTT. The rearrangement uses TRBV7-9 and TRBJ2-2; 9 bases agree with TRBD1. J lost 5 bases, V lost 5 bases, and 6 bases had no gene match. Per the germline V gene, CDR1 is SEHNR and CDR2 is FQNEAQ (reference sequence). This CDR3 has 15 residues.

The J gene is TRBJ2-5, the V gene TRBV9, with D uncertain. The CDR3 has 15 residues. Trimming cost V 0 bases and J 5 bases, with 14 bases left between them. CDR1 is SGDLS and CDR2 is YYNGEE in the germline V gene. CDR3 in amino acids: CASSVGPTPKETQYF. CDR3 nucleotide sequence: TGTGCCAGCAGCGTAGGGCCCACCCCTAAGGAGACCCAGTACTTC.

J is TRBJ1-5 and V is TRBV7-2; tentatively, D is TRBD1 (6 bases). Germline CDR1 reads SGHTA; CDR2 reads FQGNSA. Deletions cut 2 bases from V and 1 base from J, with 9 bases between. This CDR3 contains 15 residues. CDR3 in DNA: TGTGCCAGCAGCTTAAGGGGGTCGAGCAATCAGCCCCAGCATTTT. Amino acid sequence: CASSLRGSSNQPQHF.

The chain recombines TRBV12-3 or TRBV12-4 with TRBJ1-2; the D is unclear. The CDR3 length is 12 residues. Trimming pared 4 bases from V and 5 bases from J, leaving 8 bases between. The CDR3 sequence: CASSSGRYGYTF. Here the CDR3 DNA reads TGTGCCAGCAGTTCCGGACGGTATGGCTACACCTTC.

V usage is TRBV27 and J usage is TRBJ1-2, with D possibly matching TRBD1 (5 bases). This CDR3 spans 13 amino acids. Trimming took off 4 bases at V and 4 bases at J, with 10 bases between the two ends. Germline-derived CDR1 and CDR2 are MNHEY and SMNVEV (reference sequence). CDR3 protein: CASSSGGIYGYTF. The CDR3 nucleotides read TGTGCCAGCAGTTCTGGGGGGATCTATGGCTACACCTTC.

This rearrangement joins TRBV7-9 to TRBJ2-5; 10 bases match TRBD1. Germline trimming cut 3 bases from V and 5 bases from J; bases unmatched to any gene: 12. The germline gives CDR1 SEHNR, CDR2 FQNEAQ (reference sequence). The CDR3 has 17 residues. CDR3 DNA: TGTGCCAGCAGCTTTACGACAGGGGGCGCAGGTTGGGAGACCCAGTACTTC. It codes for CASSFTTGGAGWETQYF.

The J gene is TRBJ2-7, the V gene TRBV2; no firm D call. The germline gives CDR1 SNHLY, CDR2 FYNNEI. Trimming removed 6 bases at V and 0 bases at J, with 9 bases between. CDR3 length equals 13 residues. CDR3 in amino acids: CASRDGSSYEQYF. CDR3 sequence (DNA): TGTGCCAGCAGGGACGGTAGCTCCTACGAGCAGTACTTC. The variable domain in full, completed from reference TRBV2 and TRBJ2-7, reads EPEVTQTPSHQVTQMGQEVILRCVPISNHLYFYWYRQILGQKVEFLVSFYNNEISEKSEIFDDQFSVERPDGSNFTLKIRSTKLEDSAMYFCASRDGSSYEQYFGPGTRLTVT.

The gene calls are TRBV19 and TRBJ1-6; D is uncertain. The V and J ends lost 7 bases and 6 bases respectively, with 10 bases between them. Germline V lookup: CDR1 LNHDA, CDR2 SQIVND (reference sequence). CDR3 size: 13 residues. CDR3 DNA: TGTGCCAGTAATGGGGTGGGTAATTCACCCCTCCACTTT. The encoded protein is CASNGVGNSPLHF.

This chain uses TRBV10-3 with TRBJ1-2; D is unresolved. Per germline, CDR1 ENHRY and CDR2 SYGVKD. The CDR3 runs to 14 residues. V was cut by 7 bases and J by 5 bases, with 17 bases left in between. The CDR3 DNA follows: TGTGCCATCACATACGACCGTACCTCTTATGGCTACACCTTC. This gives the protein CAITYDRTSYGYTF.

The V call is TRBV6-5, the J call TRBJ2-1; TRBD1 matches at 8 bases. There are 15 residues in the CDR3. After removal of 6 bases from V and 8 bases from J, the junction contained 12 bases not matched to a gene. CDR1 and CDR2 (germline): MNHEY, SVGAGI. CDR3 DNA sequence: TGTGCCAGCAGCTCGGACAGGGAGAGGCTTGATGAGCAGTTCTTC. Translation gives CASSSDRERLDEQFF.

In its sample, this clone was seen a few times. V and J are TRBV25-1 and TRBJ1-2; D is possibly TRBD1 (5 bases). V gave up 7 bases and J gave up 7 bases, with 13 bases separating them. The CDR3 is made up of 12 amino acids. CDR1 is MGHDK and CDR2 is SYGVNS in the germline V gene. The CDR3 sequence: CASTTWGGGYTF. The CDR3 DNA is TGTGCCAGCACCACATGGGGGGGTGGCTACACCTTC.

The chain has TRBV18 and TRBJ1-5; D unclear. Germline-derived CDR1 and CDR2 are KGHSH and LQKENI. V gave up 3 bases and J gave up 5 bases, with 14 bases separating them. There are 15 residues in the CDR3. The CDR3 DNA reads TGTGCCAGCTCACCGTCCCCCAAGGCAGATCAGCCCCAGCATTTT. Its translation: CASSPSPKADQPQHF.

The chain joins TRBV4-1 to TRBJ2-7; 8 nucleotides line up with TRBD2. Germline V CDR1 and CDR2: MGHRA, YSYEKL. The CDR3 is 16 amino acids. With V trimmed by 6 bases and J by 2 bases, 12 bases remained unmatched. This chain's CDR3 is CASRLQRGKGPYEQYF. The DNA for the CDR3 is TGCGCCAGCAGACTACAGCGGGGGAAAGGACCCTACGAGCAGTACTTC.

As to this clone: The junction differs from germline at one of its ends, possibly a read error. V and J are TRBV12-3 or TRBV12-4 and TRBJ1-2, with D hard to call. The CDR3 loop spans 12 amino acids. CDR3 loop: CATSLANYGYTF. Written as DNA, the CDR3 is TGTGCCACCAGTCTAGCTAACTATGGCTACACCTTC.

This rearrangement joins TRBV30 to TRBJ1-2; D call uncertain. Trimming pared 0 bases from V and 10 bases from J, leaving 6 bases between. Per germline, CDR1 GTSNPN and CDR2 SVGIG (reference sequence). The CDR3 runs 10 residues. The CDR3 DNA reads TGTGCCTGGAGTGTACAGTACTACACCTTC. As protein: CAWSVQYYTF.

The chain carries TRBV18 and TRBJ1-1; D possibly corresponds to TRBD1 (5 bases). The CDR3 is 13 amino acids. Germline V gives CDR1 KGHSH, CDR2 LQKENI. The V end lost 4 bases, the J end lost 3 bases, and 9 bases lay between the germline ends. CDR3 bases: TGTGCCAGCTCACAAGGGGAGGACACTGAAGCTTTCTTT. Translating gives CASSQGEDTEAFF.

V usage is TRBV9 and J usage is TRBJ1-5; possibly TRBD1 for D (5 bases). The V and J ends lost 0 bases and 7 bases respectively, with 11 bases between them. Germline CDR1 reads SGDLS; CDR2 reads YYNGEE. The CDR3 totals 14 residues. DNA for the CDR3: TGTGCCAGCAGCGTAGGGGGCACAGGACAGCCCCAGCATTTT. Residues: CASSVGGTGQPQHF.

The chain recombines TRBV5-1 with TRBJ2-7; D possibly corresponds to TRBD2 (5 bases). Trimming shortened V by 5 bases and J by 3 bases, and 9 bases separated the two germline ends. Germline CDR1 SGHRS, CDR2 YFSETQ. The CDR3 sequence is 12 residues long. The CDR3 protein is CASRDGIYEQYF. The CDR3 bases are TGCGCCAGCAGAGACGGGATCTACGAGCAGTACTTC.

J is TRBJ2-7 and V is TRBV2, with D hard to call. Germline V gene sequence: CDR1 SNHLY, CDR2 FYNNEI. This CDR3 is 11 amino acids long. Trimming cost V 5 bases and J 2 bases, with 4 bases left between them. DNA of the CDR3: TGTGCCAGCAGTACAGCCTACGAGCAGTACTTC. Amino acid sequence: CASSTAYEQYF. The entire variable domain, with the rest obtained from reference TRBV2 and TRBJ2-7, is as follows: EPEVTQTPSHQVTQMGQEVILRCVPISNHLYFYWYRQILGQKVEFLVSFYNNEISEKSEIFDDQFSVERPDGSNFTLKIRSTKLEDSAMYFCASSTAYEQYFGPGTRLTVT.

This clone has only a few counts. This chain joins TRBV7-9 and TRBJ2-1; 11 nucleotides align to TRBD2. The germline gives CDR1 SEHNR, CDR2 FQNEAQ (reference sequence). The CDR3 consists of 15 residues. Trimming took 5 bases from V and 5 from J; bases not matched to a gene: 5. The CDR3 DNA sequence: TGTGCCAGCAGCCCGGGACTAGCGGCTCACAATGAGCAGTTCTTC. Residues: CASSPGLAAHNEQFF.